These T cell receptor beta chains were read from a single sample in a study of cytomegalovirus exposure and HLA in healthy donors. Sequenced by immunoSEQ multiplex PCR; TCRdb stores in-frame clones only, minus some. The repertoire holds some 190,000 clones, roughly 85% seen once, with 1% in the top ten. The specimen sequenced was PBMCs. The receptors were sampled from a boy aged 2-9 years in good health and CMV-seronegative. The CDR3 runs from the conserved cysteine through the conserved F or W. A D gene is named only where the DNA matches it firmly. For some rows the clone size is stated as once, few or many, or as a class when expanded; others skip it.

d_call: TRBD1
j_call: TRBJ1-4
clone_size: once
v_call: TRBV11-2
cdr3_aa: CASSHYDRVFEKLFF
cdr3_nt: TGTGCCAGCAGCCATTATGACAGGGTGTTTGAAAAACTGTTTTTT

d_call: TRBD2
j_call: TRBJ2-3
clone_size: few
v_call: TRBV6-5
cdr3_aa: CASSLGGNPSTDTQYF
cdr3_nt: TGTGCCAGCAGTTTGGGGGGGAATCCTAGCACAGATACGCAGTATTTT

d_call: TRBD1
j_call: TRBJ1-4
clone_size: NA
v_call: TRBV19
cdr3_aa: CATPSDRVNEKLFF
cdr3_nt: TGTGCCACCCCGTCGGACAGGGTAAATGAAAAACTGTTTTTT

d_call: NA
j_call: TRBJ2-5
clone_size: NA
v_call: TRBV29-1
cdr3_aa: CSVLSGYETQYF
cdr3_nt: TGCAGCGTTCTTTCAGGGTACGAGACCCAGTACTTC

d_call: TRBD1
j_call: TRBJ2-3
clone_size: NA
v_call: TRBV9
cdr3_aa: CASSVSPRGQEDTQYF
cdr3_nt: TGTGCCAGCAGCGTAAGCCCCAGGGGGCAGGAAGATACGCAGTATTTT

d_call: NA
j_call: TRBJ2-7
clone_size: NA
v_call: TRBV28
cdr3_aa: CASSHRGVAASYEQYF
cdr3_nt: TGTGCCAGCAGTCACCGGGGAGTTGCGGCTTCCTACGAGCAGTACTTC

d_call: TRBD1
j_call: TRBJ1-5
clone_size: NA
v_call: TRBV5-4
cdr3_aa: CASSLEGADQPQHF
cdr3_nt: TGTGCCAGCAGCTTGGAGGGGGCTGATCAGCCCCAGCATTTT

d_call: NA
j_call: TRBJ2-5
clone_size: NA
v_call: TRBV6-6
cdr3_aa: CASSRPLIQETQYF
cdr3_nt: TGTGCCAGCAGCCGTCCTCTTATACAAGAGACCCAGTACTTC

d_call: TRBD2
j_call: TRBJ2-3
clone_size: NA
v_call: TRBV4-1
cdr3_aa: CASSQVAGVTDTQYF
cdr3_nt: TGCGCCAGCAGCCAAGTAGCGGGAGTGACAGATACGCAGTATTTT

d_call: NA
j_call: TRBJ2-1
clone_size: NA
v_call: TRBV5-4
cdr3_aa: CASSFRGNEQFF
cdr3_nt: TGTGCCAGCAGCTTCAGAGGGAATGAGCAGTTCTTC

d_call: TRBD1
j_call: TRBJ1-2
clone_size: NA
v_call: TRBV4-1
cdr3_aa: CASSQARTGLYGYTF
cdr3_nt: TGCGCCAGCAGCCAAGCCAGGACAGGGCTTTATGGCTACACCTTC

d_call: TRBD1
j_call: TRBJ2-1
clone_size: NA
v_call: TRBV11-1
cdr3_aa: CASRGQGDYNEQFF
cdr3_nt: TGTGCCAGCAGGGGACAGGGAGACTACAATGAGCAGTTCTTC

d_call: TRBD1
j_call: TRBJ2-2
clone_size: NA
v_call: TRBV5-1
cdr3_aa: CASSLAGTGADTGELFF
cdr3_nt: TGCGCCAGCAGCTTGGCCGGGACAGGCGCAGACACCGGGGAGCTGTTTTTT

d_call: NA
j_call: TRBJ1-1
clone_size: NA
v_call: TRBV6-1
cdr3_aa: CAIQGSSTEAFF
cdr3_nt: TGTGCCATTCAGGGATCGAGCACTGAAGCTTTCTTT

d_call: TRBD1
j_call: TRBJ2-2
clone_size: NA
v_call: TRBV11-2
cdr3_aa: CASSPVQQGSTGELFF
cdr3_nt: TGTGCCAGCAGCCCTGTGCAACAGGGGTCCACCGGGGAGCTGTTTTTT

d_call: NA
j_call: TRBJ2-4
clone_size: NA
v_call: TRBV5-1
cdr3_aa: CASSLDGPLPNF
cdr3_nt: TGCGCCAGCAGCTTGGATGGGCCCCTACCCAACTTC

d_call: TRBD1
j_call: TRBJ2-3
clone_size: NA
v_call: TRBV10-2
cdr3_aa: CASSDVGTALNTQYF
cdr3_nt: TGCGCCAGCAGTGACGTAGGGACAGCTTTAAATACGCAGTATTTT

d_call: TRBD1
j_call: TRBJ1-5
clone_size: NA
v_call: TRBV5-1
cdr3_aa: CASSWTGEGFSNQPQHF
cdr3_nt: TGCGCCAGCAGCTGGACAGGGGAAGGGTTCAGCAATCAGCCCCAGCATTTT

d_call: TRBD1
j_call: TRBJ1-1
clone_size: NA
v_call: TRBV30
cdr3_aa: CAWSAQGTGGGLNTEAFF
cdr3_nt: TGTGCCTGGAGTGCCCAAGGGACAGGGGGCGGGTTGAACACTGAAGCTTTCTTT

d_call: NA
j_call: TRBJ2-5
clone_size: NA
v_call: TRBV27
cdr3_aa: CASSLWPSGTQYF
cdr3_nt: TGTGCCAGCAGTTTATGGCCCAGCGGGACCCAGTACTTC

d_call: NA
j_call: TRBJ1-2
clone_size: NA
v_call: TRBV2
cdr3_aa: CASSDLGGRNYGYTF
cdr3_nt: TGTGCCAGCAGTGATCTGGGGGGTCGGAACTATGGCTACACCTTC

d_call: TRBD1
j_call: TRBJ1-3
clone_size: NA
v_call: TRBV7-9
cdr3_aa: CASSGKGGPGNTIYF
cdr3_nt: TGTGCCAGCAGCGGTAAAGGGGGCCCCGGAAACACCATATATTTT

d_call: NA
j_call: TRBJ2-5
clone_size: NA
v_call: TRBV7-6
cdr3_aa: CASSPGARGKETQYF
cdr3_nt: TGTGCCAGCAGTCCCGGGGCCCGCGGGAAAGAGACCCAGTACTTC

d_call: NA
j_call: TRBJ2-3
clone_size: NA
v_call: TRBV7-7
cdr3_aa: CASSPPGGSTDTQYF
cdr3_nt: TGTGCTAGCAGCCCCCCAGGGGGGAGCACAGATACGCAGTATTTT

d_call: NA
j_call: TRBJ1-5
clone_size: NA
v_call: TRBV6-1
cdr3_aa: CASTLPRGGQPQHF
cdr3_nt: TGTGCCAGCACCCTGCCTCGGGGAGGGCAGCCCCAGCATTTT

d_call: NA
j_call: TRBJ2-1
clone_size: NA
v_call: TRBV27
cdr3_aa: CASSLERAASFEQFF
cdr3_nt: TGTGCCAGCAGTTTAGAAAGAGCGGCTAGCTTTGAGCAGTTCTTC

d_call: NA
j_call: TRBJ1-4
clone_size: NA
v_call: TRBV6-6
cdr3_aa: CASRPRVGEKLFF
cdr3_nt: TGTGCCAGCAGACCCAGGGTAGGGGAAAAACTGTTTTTT

d_call: NA
j_call: TRBJ2-2
clone_size: NA
v_call: TRBV7-8
cdr3_aa: CASSFPSRIRVSTGELFF
cdr3_nt: TGTGCCAGCAGCTTCCCTTCTAGAATTCGGGTGTCCACCGGGGAGCTGTTTTTT

d_call: TRBD2
j_call: TRBJ2-7
clone_size: NA
v_call: TRBV29-1
cdr3_aa: CSGLAGVSYEQYF
cdr3_nt: TGCAGCGGACTAGCGGGAGTCTCCTACGAGCAGTACTTC

d_call: NA
j_call: TRBJ1-5
clone_size: NA
v_call: TRBV10-2
cdr3_aa: CASNQQGFDQPQHF
cdr3_nt: TGCGCCAGCAACCAACAGGGATTTGATCAGCCCCAGCATTTT

d_call: TRBD2
j_call: TRBJ2-5
clone_size: NA
v_call: TRBV7-3
cdr3_aa: CASSFLPTSAQETQYF
cdr3_nt: TGTGCCAGCAGCTTCCTCCCGACTAGCGCACAAGAGACCCAGTACTTC

d_call: NA
j_call: TRBJ1-2
clone_size: once
v_call: TRBV30
cdr3_aa: CAWILKFIGQTETYGYTF
cdr3_nt: TGTGCCTGGATCCTTAAATTCATTGGACAGACGGAAACCTATGGCTACACCTTC

d_call: TRBD1
j_call: TRBJ2-7
clone_size: NA
v_call: TRBV7-2
cdr3_aa: CASSLQGAYEQYF
cdr3_nt: TGTGCCAGCAGCTTACAGGGGGCCTACGAGCAGTACTTC

d_call: NA
j_call: TRBJ2-7
clone_size: NA
v_call: TRBV18
cdr3_aa: CASSPPNIKSTYEQYF
cdr3_nt: TGTGCCAGCTCACCACCCAATATTAAAAGCACCTACGAGCAGTACTTC

d_call: TRBD2
j_call: TRBJ2-1
clone_size: once
v_call: TRBV2
cdr3_aa: CASTLKAGGINEQFF
cdr3_nt: TGTGCCAGCACCCTAAAGGCGGGGGGTATAAATGAGCAGTTCTTC

d_call: TRBD1
j_call: TRBJ1-2
clone_size: NA
v_call: TRBV10-1
cdr3_aa: CASSDIPGTGEHGYTF
cdr3_nt: TGCGCCAGCAGTGATATCCCCGGGACAGGGGAGCATGGCTACACCTTC

d_call: TRBD2
j_call: TRBJ2-1
clone_size: NA
v_call: TRBV6-1
cdr3_aa: CASSDWGGSRGIYNEQFF
cdr3_nt: TGTGCCAGCAGTGACTGGGGAGGGTCGCGGGGGATCTACAATGAGCAGTTCTTC

d_call: NA
j_call: TRBJ2-1
clone_size: NA
v_call: TRBV9
cdr3_aa: CASSVGGGQLRDEQFF
cdr3_nt: TGTGCCAGCAGCGTTGGGGGGGGCCAGCTCAGGGATGAGCAGTTCTTC

d_call: NA
j_call: TRBJ1-2
clone_size: NA
v_call: TRBV11-2
cdr3_aa: CASSLVSTQEGYTF
cdr3_nt: TGTGCCAGCAGCTTAGTTAGTACCCAGGAAGGCTACACCTTC

d_call: NA
j_call: TRBJ1-5
clone_size: once
v_call: TRBV10-1
cdr3_aa: CASSDGNQPQHF
cdr3_nt: TGCGCCAGCAGTGACGGCAATCAGCCCCAGCATTTT

d_call: NA
j_call: TRBJ2-4
clone_size: NA
v_call: TRBV23-1
cdr3_aa: CASSHPGIPLGDGNIQYF
cdr3_nt: TGCGCCAGCAGTCACCCCGGGATCCCCTTGGGAGATGGGAACATTCAGTACTTC

d_call: NA
j_call: TRBJ2-3
clone_size: NA
v_call: TRBV2
cdr3_aa: CASSEPSPRGTDTQYF
cdr3_nt: TGTGCCAGCAGTGAGCCTTCCCCCAGGGGCACAGATACGCAGTATTTT

d_call: TRBD1
j_call: TRBJ2-1
clone_size: NA
v_call: TRBV29-1
cdr3_aa: CSGWTGAYNEQFF
cdr3_nt: TGCAGCGGTTGGACAGGGGCCTACAATGAGCAGTTCTTC

d_call: NA
j_call: TRBJ2-3
clone_size: NA
v_call: TRBV11-2
cdr3_aa: CASSLGSFRGTDTQYF
cdr3_nt: TGTGCCAGCAGCTTAGGTTCGTTCCGGGGCACAGATACGCAGTATTTT

d_call: NA
j_call: TRBJ2-1
clone_size: NA
v_call: TRBV6-4
cdr3_aa: CASRERDLVGDEQFF
cdr3_nt: TGTGCCAGCAGAGAGAGGGACTTAGTGGGCGATGAGCAGTTCTTC

d_call: TRBD2
j_call: TRBJ2-5
clone_size: NA
v_call: TRBV10-1
cdr3_aa: CASSESVGAGSGTQYF
cdr3_nt: TGCGCCAGCAGTGAGTCGGTTGGAGCGGGATCGGGGACCCAGTACTTC